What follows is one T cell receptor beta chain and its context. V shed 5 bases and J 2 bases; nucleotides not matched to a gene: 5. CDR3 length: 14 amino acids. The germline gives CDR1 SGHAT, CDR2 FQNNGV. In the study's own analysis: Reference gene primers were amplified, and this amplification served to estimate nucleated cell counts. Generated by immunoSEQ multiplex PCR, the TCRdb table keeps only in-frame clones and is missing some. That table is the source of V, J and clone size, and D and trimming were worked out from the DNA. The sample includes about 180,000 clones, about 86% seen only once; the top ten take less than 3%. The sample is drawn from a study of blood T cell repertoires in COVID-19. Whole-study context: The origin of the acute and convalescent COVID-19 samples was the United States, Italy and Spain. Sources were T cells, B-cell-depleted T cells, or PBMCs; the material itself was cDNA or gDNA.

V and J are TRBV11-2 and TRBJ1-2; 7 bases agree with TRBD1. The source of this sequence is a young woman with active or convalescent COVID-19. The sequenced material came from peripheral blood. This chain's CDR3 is CASSGAQGNYGYTF. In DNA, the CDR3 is TGTGCCAGCAGCGGCGCACAGGGGAACTATGGCTACACCTTC.